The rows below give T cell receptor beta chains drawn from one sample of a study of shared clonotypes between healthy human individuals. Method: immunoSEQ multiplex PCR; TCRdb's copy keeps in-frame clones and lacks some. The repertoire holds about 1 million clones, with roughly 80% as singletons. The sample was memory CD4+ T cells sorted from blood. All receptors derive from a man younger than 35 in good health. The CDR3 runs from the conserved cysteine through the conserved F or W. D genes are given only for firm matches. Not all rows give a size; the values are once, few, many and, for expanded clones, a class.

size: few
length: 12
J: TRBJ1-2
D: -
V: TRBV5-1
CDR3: CASSLDGGGYTF
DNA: TGCGCCAGCAGCTTGGATGGAGGTGGCTACACCTTC

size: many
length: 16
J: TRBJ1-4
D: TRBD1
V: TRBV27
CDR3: CASRASATGENEKLFF
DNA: TGTGCCAGCAGGGCGTCAGCGACAGGGGAAAATGAAAAACTGTTTTTT

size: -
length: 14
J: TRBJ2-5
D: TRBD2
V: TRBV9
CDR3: CASSVAGGTETQYF
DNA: TGTGCCAGCAGCGTAGCGGGGGGGACCGAGACCCAGTACTTC

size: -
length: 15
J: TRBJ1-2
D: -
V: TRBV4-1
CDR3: CASSQETDRPYGYTF
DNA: TGCGCCAGCAGCCAGGAGACGGACAGACCCTATGGCTACACCTTC

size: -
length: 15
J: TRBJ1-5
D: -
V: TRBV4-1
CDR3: CASSARELSNQPQHF
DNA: TGCGCCAGCAGCGCACGGGAGCTAAGCAATCAGCCCCAGCATTTT

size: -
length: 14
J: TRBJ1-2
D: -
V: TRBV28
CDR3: CASSSPAGPYGYTF
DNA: TGTGCCAGCAGTTCCCCAGCAGGGCCCTATGGCTACACCTTC

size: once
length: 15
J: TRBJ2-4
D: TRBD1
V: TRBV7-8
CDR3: CASSIQGAGKNIQYF
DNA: TGTGCCAGCAGCATACAGGGGGCTGGCAAAAACATTCAGTACTTC

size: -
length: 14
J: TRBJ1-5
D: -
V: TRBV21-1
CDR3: CASSTQTVYQPQHF
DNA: TGTGCCAGCAGCACCCAGACAGTTTATCAGCCCCAGCATTTT

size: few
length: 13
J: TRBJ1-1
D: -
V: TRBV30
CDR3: CAWSMRVQPEAFF
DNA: TGTGCCTGGAGTATGCGAGTTCAACCCGAAGCTTTCTTT

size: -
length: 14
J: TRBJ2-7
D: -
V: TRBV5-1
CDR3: CASSLEQGNYEQYF
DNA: TGCGCCAGCAGCTTGGAACAGGGAAACTACGAGCAGTACTTC

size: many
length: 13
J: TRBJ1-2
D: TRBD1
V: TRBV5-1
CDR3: CASSPGTGAGYTF
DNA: TGCGCCAGCAGCCCCGGGACAGGGGCCGGCTACACCTTC

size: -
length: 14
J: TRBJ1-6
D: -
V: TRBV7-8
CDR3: CASSATTGNSPLHF
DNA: TGTGCCAGCAGCGCCACAACAGGGAATTCACCCCTCCACTTT

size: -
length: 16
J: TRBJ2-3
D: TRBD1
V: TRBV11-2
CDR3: CASRRTGTGGTDTQYF
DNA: TGTGCCAGCAGAAGAACCGGGACAGGGGGTACAGATACGCAGTATTTT

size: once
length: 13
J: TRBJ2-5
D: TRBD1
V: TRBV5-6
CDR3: CASSQDRQETQYF
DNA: TGTGCCAGCAGCCAGGACAGGCAAGAGACCCAGTACTTC

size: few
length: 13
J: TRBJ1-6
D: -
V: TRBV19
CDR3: CASKTGDNSPLHF
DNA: TGTGCCAGTAAGACAGGCGATAATTCACCCCTCCACTTT

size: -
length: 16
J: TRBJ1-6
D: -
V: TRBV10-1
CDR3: CASSGRKKEQNSPLHF
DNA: TGCGCCAGCAGTGGCAGGAAGAAGGAACAGAATTCACCCCTCCACTTT

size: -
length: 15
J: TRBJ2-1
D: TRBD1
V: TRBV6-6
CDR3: CASSTTGTGNSEQFF
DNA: TGTGCCAGCAGTACTACCGGGACAGGGAATAGTGAGCAGTTCTTC

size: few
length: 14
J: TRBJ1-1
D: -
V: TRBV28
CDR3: CASSLYDGVAEAFF
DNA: TGTGCCAGCAGTTTATACGACGGGGTGGCTGAAGCTTTCTTT

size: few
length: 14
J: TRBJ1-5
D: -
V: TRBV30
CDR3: CAWSVRGPNQPQHF
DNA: TGTGCCTGGAGTGTAAGGGGCCCGAATCAGCCCCAGCATTTT

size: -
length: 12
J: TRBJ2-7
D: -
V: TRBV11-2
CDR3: CASSLAPTEQYF
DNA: TGTGCCAGCAGCTTAGCCCCGACCGAGCAGTACTTC

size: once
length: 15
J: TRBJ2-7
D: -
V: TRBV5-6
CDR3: CASSLLRANSYEQYF
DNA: TGTGCCAGCAGCTTGCTCAGGGCTAACTCCTACGAGCAGTACTTC

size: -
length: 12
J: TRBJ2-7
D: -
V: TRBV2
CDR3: CASSERRGEQYF
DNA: TGTGCCAGCAGTGAACGAAGGGGGGAGCAGTACTTC

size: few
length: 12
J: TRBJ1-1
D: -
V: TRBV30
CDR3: CAWGTAYFEAFF
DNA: TGTGCCTGGGGGACGGCTTACTTTGAAGCTTTCTTT

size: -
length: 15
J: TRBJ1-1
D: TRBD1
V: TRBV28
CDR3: CASIASRGRNTEAFF
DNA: TGTGCCAGCATCGCCTCGAGGGGGCGGAACACTGAAGCTTTCTTT

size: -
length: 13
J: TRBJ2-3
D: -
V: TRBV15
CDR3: CATSRDLTDTQYF
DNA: TGTGCCACCAGCAGAGATCTCACAGATACGCAGTATTTT

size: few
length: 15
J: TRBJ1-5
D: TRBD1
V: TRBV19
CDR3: CASRGGDRGNQPQHF
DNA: TGTGCCAGTAGAGGGGGAGACAGGGGCAATCAGCCCCAGCATTTT

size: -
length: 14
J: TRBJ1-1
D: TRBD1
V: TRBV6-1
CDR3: CASTFDRGDTEAFF
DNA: TGTGCCAGCACCTTTGACAGGGGCGACACTGAAGCTTTCTTT

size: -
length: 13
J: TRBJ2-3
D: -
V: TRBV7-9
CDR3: CASSLVGIDTQYF
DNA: TGTGCCAGCAGCTTAGTAGGGATCGATACGCAGTATTTT

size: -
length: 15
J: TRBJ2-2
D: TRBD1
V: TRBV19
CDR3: CATQIRTGVTGELFF
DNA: TGTGCCACCCAAATCCGGACAGGGGTCACCGGGGAGCTGTTTTTT

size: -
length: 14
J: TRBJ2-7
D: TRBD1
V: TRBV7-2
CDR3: CASSLGRDRDEQYF
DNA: TGTGCCAGCAGCTTAGGAAGGGACAGGGACGAGCAGTACTTC

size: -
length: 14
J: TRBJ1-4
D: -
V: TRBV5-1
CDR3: CASSLGRLNEKLFF
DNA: TGCGCCAGCAGCTTGGGACGGTTGAATGAAAAACTGTTTTTT

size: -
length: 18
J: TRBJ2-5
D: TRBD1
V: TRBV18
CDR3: CASSPLGTGREAWETQYF
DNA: TGTGCCAGCTCACCACTCGGGACAGGGAGAGAAGCATGGGAGACCCAGTACTTC

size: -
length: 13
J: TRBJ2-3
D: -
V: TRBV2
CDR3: CASSVFRADTQYF
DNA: TGTGCCAGCAGTGTGTTCAGGGCAGATACGCAGTATTTT

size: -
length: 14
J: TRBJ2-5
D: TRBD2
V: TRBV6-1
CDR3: CASSEAGGWETQYF
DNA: TGTGCCAGCAGTGAAGCGGGGGGGTGGGAGACCCAGTACTTC

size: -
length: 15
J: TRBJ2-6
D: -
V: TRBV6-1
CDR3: CASSPPGVGANVLTF
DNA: TGTGCCAGCAGCCCCCCAGGGGTTGGGGCCAACGTCCTGACTTTC

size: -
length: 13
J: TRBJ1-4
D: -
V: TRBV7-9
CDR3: CASSLGNGEKLFF
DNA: TGTGCCAGCAGCTTAGGGAATGGGGAAAAACTGTTTTTT

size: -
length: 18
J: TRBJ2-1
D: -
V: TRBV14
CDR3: CASSQAGRALRADNEQFF
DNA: TGTGCCAGCAGCCAAGCGGGCAGGGCCCTAAGGGCGGACAATGAGCAGTTCTTC